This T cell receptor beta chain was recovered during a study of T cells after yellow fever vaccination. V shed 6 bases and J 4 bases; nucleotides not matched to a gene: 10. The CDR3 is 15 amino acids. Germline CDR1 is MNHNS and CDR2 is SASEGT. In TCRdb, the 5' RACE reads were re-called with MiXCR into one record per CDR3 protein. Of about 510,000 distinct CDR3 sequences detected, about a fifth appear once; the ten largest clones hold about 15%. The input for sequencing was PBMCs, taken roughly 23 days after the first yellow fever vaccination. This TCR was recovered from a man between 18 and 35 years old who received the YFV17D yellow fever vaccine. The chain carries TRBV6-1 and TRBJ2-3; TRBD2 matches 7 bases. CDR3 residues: CASRIWGGGSDTQYF. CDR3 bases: TGTGCCAGCAGAATATGGGGGGGGGGATCAGATACGCAGTATTTT.